The 26 T cell receptor beta chains below come from one sample, sequenced in a study of T cells expressing NK-cell markers. TCRdb derives one entry per CDR3 protein from the 5' RACE reads, leaving out DNA. The sample includes 400,000 to 450,000 distinct CDR3 sequences. The sample comprised blood T cells: a sorted CD56 or NKG2C T cell subset, CD4+ or CD8+ T cells, or bulk PBMC T cells (not recorded which). The receptors shown here come from a woman aged 18-70 years in good health.

This chain connects TRBV6-2 or TRBV6-3 to TRBJ1-2. This CDR3 has 15 residues. The germline CDR1 and CDR2 sequences are MNHEY and SVGEGT. The CDR3 here is CASRTGGGTNYGYTF.

The genes are TRBV20-1 and TRBJ2-3; the D call from TCRdb, TRBD2, cannot be confirmed without DNA. Germline-derived CDR1 and CDR2 are DFQATT and SNEGSKA (reference sequence). CDR3 length: 15 amino acids. This chain's CDR3 is CSANPLAVITDTQYF.

J is TRBJ2-1 and V is TRBV5-6. Germline V CDR1 and CDR2: SGHDT, YYEEEE. This CDR3 spans 15 amino acids. This CDR3 reads CASSGFSGVYNEQFF.

CDR3 residues: CASSWSGLAGSTDTQYF. This chain connects TRBV6-5 to TRBJ2-3; no DNA is available, so the TRBD2 call from TCRdb remains unchecked. Germline CDR1 and CDR2: MNHEY and SVGAGI. CDR3 length equals 17 residues.

The V call is TRBV5-1, the J call TRBJ2-5; absent DNA, TCRdb's TRBD2 call cannot be checked. The CDR3 spans 14 residues. The germline V gene has CDR1 SGHRS and CDR2 YFSETQ. The CDR3 loop is CASSLRADQETQYF.

This chain connects TRBV28 to TRBJ1-1. Germline V gene lookup returns CDR1 MDHEN and CDR2 SYDVKM. The CDR3 totals 18 residues. This CDR3 is CASSWSGIRGNANTEAFF.

This chain uses TRBV20-1 with TRBJ1-2; TCRdb calls TRBD1, which cannot be checked without DNA. Germline-derived CDR1 and CDR2 are DFQATT and SNEGSKA (reference sequence). The CDR3 has 16 residues. CDR3 amino acids: CSARRGVGVMGYGYTF.

The chain joins TRBV3-1 to TRBJ2-5. The CDR3 covers 14 residues. Germline V lookup: CDR1 LGHDT, CDR2 YNNKEL (reference sequence). This CDR3 is CASTRRGVQETQYF.

The chain carries TRBV11-2 and TRBJ2-3; the D gene TCRdb calls, TRBD1, cannot be checked with no DNA. CDR1 SGHAT and CDR2 FQNNGV come from the germline V gene. CDR3 length: 18 residues. CDR3 in amino acids: CASSHWGWGSWDTDTQYF. The variable domain in full, completed from reference TRBV11-2 and TRBJ2-3, reads EAGVAQSPRYKIIEKRQSVAFWCNPISGHATLYWYQQILGQGPKLLIQFQNNGVVDDSQLPKDRFSAERLKGVDSTLKIQPAKLEDSAVYLCASSHWGWGSWDTDTQYFGPGTRLTVL.

This chain links TRBV11-2 with TRBJ2-1; TCRdb's D call of TRBD2 is untestable without DNA. The CDR3 is 16 residues long. Germline V gives CDR1 SGHAT, CDR2 FQNNGV. The chain's CDR3 is CASSPVSSGMVNEQFF. The whole variable domain, filled in from reference TRBV11-2 and TRBJ2-1, reads EAGVAQSPRYKIIEKRQSVAFWCNPISGHATLYWYQQILGQGPKLLIQFQNNGVVDDSQLPKDRFSAERLKGVDSTLKIQPAKLEDSAVYLCASSPVSSGMVNEQFFGPGTRLTVL.

The chain joins TRBV7-9 to TRBJ1-4. Looked up from germline, CDR1 is SEHNR and CDR2 is FQNEAQ (reference sequence). The CDR3 covers 16 residues. CDR3 residues: CASSYTIQGEGEKLFF.

The chain joins TRBV28 to TRBJ1-5; the TCRdb D gene call, TRBD1, has no DNA to confirm it. The length of the CDR3 is 16 residues. CDR1 MDHEN and CDR2 SYDVKM come from the germline V gene. The CDR3 spells CASSFHLDRLNQPQHF.

The chain recombines TRBV20-1 with TRBJ2-1. CDR3 length: 15 amino acids. Germline CDR1 DFQATT, CDR2 SNEGSKA (reference sequence). The CDR3 sequence: CSARDVTRTYNEQFF.

V gene TRBV5-8 combines with J gene TRBJ1-2; TCRdb's assignment of TRBD1 cannot be checked, as there is no DNA. The CDR3 extends over 15 amino acids. Germline V gives CDR1 SGHTS, CDR2 YDEGEE. CDR3 amino acids: CASSALRTGAYGYTF.

This chain connects TRBV14 to TRBJ2-3; TCRdb outputs TRBD1, but without DNA this stays unchecked. Germline CDR1 SGHDN, CDR2 FVKESK. The CDR3 is 15 residues long. The CDR3 loop reads CASSHRGHSTDTQYF. Based on the CDR3 plus reference TRBV14 and TRBJ2-3, the full variable domain is EAGVTQFPSHSVIEKGQTVTLRCDPISGHDNLYWYRRVMGKEIKFLLHFVKESKQDESGMPNNRFLAERTGGTYSTLKVQPAELEDSGVYFCASSHRGHSTDTQYFGPGTRLTVL.

V usage is TRBV5-1 and J usage is TRBJ1-2. This CDR3 region has 16 residues. Germline V gives CDR1 SGHRS, CDR2 YFSETQ. The CDR3 is CASSLSGRGSNYGYTF.

The chain recombines TRBV7-6 with TRBJ1-5. Germline V gives CDR1 SGHVS, CDR2 FNYEAQ. The length of the CDR3 is 16 residues. The CDR3 reads CASSLLDPSGNQPQHF.

The chain uses TRBV27 and TRBJ2-5; TCRdb indicates TRBD1, and absent DNA this call remains unverified. The CDR3 extends over 11 amino acids. Germline V gene sequence: CDR1 MNHEY, CDR2 SMNVEV (reference sequence). CDR3 in amino acids: CASSLGQTQYF.

The J gene is TRBJ1-1, the V gene TRBV20-1. Per germline, CDR1 DFQATT and CDR2 SNEGSKA (reference sequence). CDR3 length equals 13 residues. The CDR3 here is CSAFLASNTEAFF.

The V gene is TRBV28, the J gene TRBJ2-1; no DNA is available, so the TRBD2 call from TCRdb remains unchecked. Per the germline V gene, CDR1 is MDHEN and CDR2 is SYDVKM. There are 16 residues in the CDR3. CDR3 residues: CASSLGLRRAGYEQFF.

This chain uses TRBV3-1 with TRBJ2-2. Per germline, CDR1 LGHDT and CDR2 YNNKEL (reference sequence). This CDR3 is built from 16 residues. The CDR3 region is CASSRVDIANTGELFF. Using reference TRBV3-1 and TRBJ2-2 for the parts outside the CDR3, the full variable domain is DTAVSQTPKYLVTQMGNDKSIKCEQNLGHDTMYWYKQDSKKFLKIMFSYNNKELIINETVPNRFSPKSPDKAHLNLHINSLELGDSAVYFCASSRVDIANTGELFFGEGSRLTVL.

The genes are TRBV25-1 and TRBJ2-1. CDR1 and CDR2 from the germline V gene are MGHDK and SYGVNS. The CDR3 runs 13 residues. Here the CDR3 reads CASSEPNYNEQFF.

This chain uses TRBV9 with TRBJ1-5. From germline, CDR1 is SGDLS and CDR2 YYNGEE. The CDR3 spans 15 residues. The CDR3 spells CASSEWGYSNQPQHF.

The gene calls are TRBV6-1 and TRBJ1-2; TCRdb's D call of TRBD1 is untestable without DNA. This CDR3 has 13 residues. Germline V gives CDR1 MNHNS, CDR2 SASEGT. The CDR3 spells CATPTGIDYGYTF.

V usage is TRBV20-1 and J usage is TRBJ1-1. The CDR3 length is 15 residues. Germline CDR1 and CDR2: DFQATT and SNEGSKA (reference sequence). Here the CDR3 reads CSARDDRDMNTEAFF.

The chain recombines TRBV11-2 with TRBJ2-3. The germline V gene has CDR1 SGHAT and CDR2 FQNNGV. This CDR3 contains 16 residues. CDR3 amino acids: CASSLVFSYSTDTQYF.